Below, 2 T cell receptor beta chains from the same sample are listed, as sequenced in a study of blood T cell repertoires in COVID-19. The assay was immunoSEQ multiplex PCR, and TCRdb's table has in-frame clones only and misses some. The repertoire holds roughly 190,000 clones, with 65% to 85% as singletons. Sequenced input: PBMCs or T cells enriched from blood (not recorded which). All receptors come from a woman aged 25 to 39 who had been exposed to COVID-19.

The chain has TRBV7-6 and TRBJ1-1; TRBD1 is a possible D gene (5 bases). The CDR3 extends over 15 amino acids. CDR1 is SGHVS and CDR2 is FNYEAQ in the germline V gene. The V end was cut by 0 bases, the J end by 3 bases, with 11 bases between. CDR3 residues: CASSLARVGDTEAFF. Here the CDR3 DNA reads TGTGCCAGCAGCTTAGCGAGAGTAGGGGACACTGAAGCTTTCTTT.

The gene calls are TRBV11-2 and TRBJ2-3; 7 bases align to TRBD1. Germline V gene lookup returns CDR1 SGHAT and CDR2 FQNNGV. Unmatched junction bases numbered 13, after V lost 6 bases and J lost 4 bases. CDR3 size: 16 residues. CDR3 amino acids: CASSRGSTGVSDTQYF. The CDR3 DNA reads TGTGCCAGCAGTCGAGGATCTACAGGGGTATCAGATACGCAGTATTTT.